This is a list of T cell receptor beta chains from one sample in a study of graft-versus-host responses after intestinal transplantation. TCRdb's table, derived via immunoSEQ multiplex PCR, lists solely in-frame clones and lacks some. The sample records roughly 90,000 clones, approximately 90% being singletons. Antigens of these TCRs are unknown. The sample was unstimulated CD4+ T cells sorted from spleen or lymph node cells, taken before transplant. These receptors were collected from a human donor who was the organ donor for an intestinal transplant. CDR3s include the opening cysteine and the closing phenylalanine or tryptophan. The D gene is left open where the match is weak. Some rows have no size entry. The others give once, few or many, or a class for an expanded clone.

d_call: NA
v_call: TRBV18
j_call: TRBJ1-3
cdr3_length: 16
clone_size: NA
cdr3_nt: TGTGCCAGCTCACCACCGGGCGCCAGCTCTGGAAACACCATATATTTT
cdr3_aa: CASSPPGASSGNTIYF

d_call: NA
v_call: TRBV7-2
j_call: TRBJ2-6
cdr3_length: 16
clone_size: NA
cdr3_nt: TGTGCCAGCAGCTTAAGCCCCGGCTCTGGGGCCAACGTCCTGACTTTC
cdr3_aa: CASSLSPGSGANVLTF

d_call: NA
v_call: TRBV11-3
j_call: TRBJ2-7
cdr3_length: 16
clone_size: NA
cdr3_nt: TGTGCCAGCAGCTTAGAGCGCGGGGGCGGCTCCTACGAGCAGTACTTC
cdr3_aa: CASSLERGGGSYEQYF

d_call: NA
v_call: TRBV9
j_call: TRBJ2-6
cdr3_length: 18
clone_size: NA
cdr3_nt: TGTGCCAGCAGCGGGCACAGGGGGGGACCCTCTGGGGCCAACGTTCTGACTTTC
cdr3_aa: CASSGHRGGPSGANVLTF

d_call: NA
v_call: TRBV14
j_call: TRBJ1-2
cdr3_length: 11
clone_size: NA
cdr3_nt: TGTGCCAGCAGCGACTACTATGGCTACACCTTC
cdr3_aa: CASSDYYGYTF

d_call: TRBD1
v_call: TRBV7-9
j_call: TRBJ1-1
cdr3_length: 14
clone_size: NA
cdr3_nt: TGTGCCAGCTTCTCGGACAGGGGGAACACTGAAGCTTTCTTT
cdr3_aa: CASFSDRGNTEAFF

d_call: NA
v_call: TRBV7-3
j_call: TRBJ2-5
cdr3_length: 16
clone_size: NA
cdr3_nt: TGTGCCAGCAGCTTAAATACAGGGTCGGATCAAGAGACCCAGTACTTC
cdr3_aa: CASSLNTGSDQETQYF

d_call: NA
v_call: TRBV10-3
j_call: TRBJ2-5
cdr3_length: 17
clone_size: NA
cdr3_nt: TGTGCCATCAGTGAGATGGGGGCCAGCCTTTTGGGAGAGACCCAGTACTTC
cdr3_aa: CAISEMGASLLGETQYF

d_call: TRBD1
v_call: TRBV11-1
j_call: TRBJ2-2
cdr3_length: 17
clone_size: NA
cdr3_nt: TGTGCCAGCAGCAGACGGAAGGGGGCGCGGAACACCGGGGAGCTGTTTTTT
cdr3_aa: CASSRRKGARNTGELFF

d_call: NA
v_call: TRBV7-8
j_call: TRBJ1-5
cdr3_length: 13
clone_size: NA
cdr3_nt: TGTGCCAGCAGCTCAACTTTCAATCAGCCCCAGCATTTT
cdr3_aa: CASSSTFNQPQHF

d_call: NA
v_call: TRBV7-9
j_call: TRBJ2-5
cdr3_length: 15
clone_size: NA
cdr3_nt: TGTGCCAGCAGCTTAGTTATGGGGGCCGAAGAGACCCAGTACTTC
cdr3_aa: CASSLVMGAEETQYF

d_call: NA
v_call: TRBV29-1
j_call: TRBJ2-5
cdr3_length: 14
clone_size: NA
cdr3_nt: TGCAGCGTTGGGATTTCGGGCGGGGAAGAGACCCAGTACTTC
cdr3_aa: CSVGISGGEETQYF

d_call: NA
v_call: TRBV7-8
j_call: TRBJ1-2
cdr3_length: 14
clone_size: NA
cdr3_nt: TGTGCCAGCAGCTTATCTTTCCAGGTCTATGGCTACACCTTC
cdr3_aa: CASSLSFQVYGYTF

d_call: TRBD1
v_call: TRBV15
j_call: TRBJ2-7
cdr3_length: 15
clone_size: once
cdr3_nt: TGTGCCACCAGCACGGAGGACAGGGGTCCCTACGAGCAGTACTTC
cdr3_aa: CATSTEDRGPYEQYF

d_call: TRBD1
v_call: TRBV29-1
j_call: TRBJ2-3
cdr3_length: 13
clone_size: NA
cdr3_nt: TGCAGCATTACGGGACAGAACACAGATACGCAGTATTTT
cdr3_aa: CSITGQNTDTQYF

d_call: NA
v_call: TRBV5-1
j_call: TRBJ2-5
cdr3_length: 16
clone_size: NA
cdr3_nt: TGCGCCAGCAGCTTGGGGGACGGGGGGCGCCAAGAGACCCAGTACTTC
cdr3_aa: CASSLGDGGRQETQYF

d_call: NA
v_call: TRBV18
j_call: TRBJ1-1
cdr3_length: 15
clone_size: NA
cdr3_nt: TGTGCCAGCTCACCACTGGAGGGCCTCAACACTGAAGCTTTCTTT
cdr3_aa: CASSPLEGLNTEAFF

d_call: TRBD2
v_call: TRBV5-4
j_call: TRBJ2-5
cdr3_length: 17
clone_size: NA
cdr3_nt: TGTGCCAGCAGTCGCTTCACGGGGGGGGGCTACCAAGAGACCCAGTACTTC
cdr3_aa: CASSRFTGGGYQETQYF

d_call: NA
v_call: TRBV2
j_call: TRBJ2-3
cdr3_length: 10
clone_size: NA
cdr3_nt: TGTGCCAGCGCGGTCGATACGCAGTATTTT
cdr3_aa: CASAVDTQYF